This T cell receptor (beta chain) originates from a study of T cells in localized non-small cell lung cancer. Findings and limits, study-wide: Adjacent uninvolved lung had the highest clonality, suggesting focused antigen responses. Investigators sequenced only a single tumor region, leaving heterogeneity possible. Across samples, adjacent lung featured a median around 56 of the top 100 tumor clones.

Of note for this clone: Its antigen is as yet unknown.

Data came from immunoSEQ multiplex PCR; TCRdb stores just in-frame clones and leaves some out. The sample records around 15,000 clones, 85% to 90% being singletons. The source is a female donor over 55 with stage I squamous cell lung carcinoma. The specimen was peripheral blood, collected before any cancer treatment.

The CDR3 region is CASKPTGAYEQYF. CDR3 nucleotides: TGTGCCAGCAAACCGACAGGGGCCTACGAGCAGTACTTC. The gene calls are TRBV6-6 and TRBJ2-7; the match to TRBD1 covers 8 bases. The CDR3 totals 13 residues. The ends lost 7 bases at V and 2 bases at J; junction bases unmatched: 4. Germline lookup yields CDR1 MNHNY and CDR2 SVGAGI (reference sequence).